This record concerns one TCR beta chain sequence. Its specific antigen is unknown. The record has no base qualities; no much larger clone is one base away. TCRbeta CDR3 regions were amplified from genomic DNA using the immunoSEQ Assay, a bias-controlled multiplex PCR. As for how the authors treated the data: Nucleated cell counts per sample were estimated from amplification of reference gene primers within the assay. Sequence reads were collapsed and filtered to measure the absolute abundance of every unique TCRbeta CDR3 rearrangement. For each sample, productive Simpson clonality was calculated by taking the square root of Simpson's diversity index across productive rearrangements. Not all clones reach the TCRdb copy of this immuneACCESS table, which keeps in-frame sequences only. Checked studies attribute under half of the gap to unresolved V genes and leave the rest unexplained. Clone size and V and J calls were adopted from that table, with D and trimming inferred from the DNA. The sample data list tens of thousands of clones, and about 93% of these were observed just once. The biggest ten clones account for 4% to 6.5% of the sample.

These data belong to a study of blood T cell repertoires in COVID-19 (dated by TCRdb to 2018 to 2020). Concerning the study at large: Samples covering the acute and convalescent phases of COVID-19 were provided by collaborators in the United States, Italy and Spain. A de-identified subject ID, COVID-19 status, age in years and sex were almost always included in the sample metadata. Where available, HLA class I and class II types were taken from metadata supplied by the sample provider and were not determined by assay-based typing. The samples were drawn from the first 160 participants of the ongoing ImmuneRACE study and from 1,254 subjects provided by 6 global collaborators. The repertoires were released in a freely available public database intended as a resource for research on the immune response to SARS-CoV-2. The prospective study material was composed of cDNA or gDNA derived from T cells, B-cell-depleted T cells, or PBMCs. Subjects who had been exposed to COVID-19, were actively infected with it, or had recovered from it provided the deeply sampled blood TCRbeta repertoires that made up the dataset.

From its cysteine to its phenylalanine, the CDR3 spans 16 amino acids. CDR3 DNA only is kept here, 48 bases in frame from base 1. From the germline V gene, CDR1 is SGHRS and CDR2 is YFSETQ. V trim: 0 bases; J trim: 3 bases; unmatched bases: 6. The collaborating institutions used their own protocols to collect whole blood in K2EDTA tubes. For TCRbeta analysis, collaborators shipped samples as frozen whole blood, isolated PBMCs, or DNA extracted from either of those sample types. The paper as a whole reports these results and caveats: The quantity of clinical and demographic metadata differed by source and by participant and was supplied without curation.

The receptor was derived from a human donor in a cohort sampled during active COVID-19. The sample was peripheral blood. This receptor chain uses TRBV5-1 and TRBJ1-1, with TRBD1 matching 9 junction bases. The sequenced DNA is TGCGCCAGCAGCTTGGCAGGGACAGGGTATGACACTGAAGCTTTCTTT. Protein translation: CASSLAGTGYDTEAFF.